Given below is one TCR beta chain in context. Its target is unknown. The CDR3 sequence is 13 residues long. Germline loops: CDR1 SGHRS, CDR2 YFSETQ. Trimming removed 4 bases from V and 3 bases from J, with 10 bases in between. This entry belongs to a study of beta chain features in type 1 diabetes. Study-wide points: In the patient group, naive, central memory and Treg TCRB repertoires seemed more alike than in the healthy donor group.

Expressed TCRB transcripts were sequenced because the entire RNA isolate underwent reverse transcription. Measured with immunoSEQ multiplex PCR; TCRdb has only the in-frame clones, and not every one. The table records a few hundred thousand clones, 25% to 35% of them present only once. The rearrangement uses TRBV5-1 and TRBJ1-1, with TRBD1 as a possible D gene (6 bases). What was sequenced was central memory CD4+ T cells from blood. This receptor was taken from a young man in good health. The CDR3 loop reads CASSTRGDTEAFF. The CDR3 nucleotides are TGCGCCAGCAGCACCAGGGGTGACACTGAAGCTTTCTTT.